The entry that follows covers one T cell receptor (beta chain) sequence. This clone was observed a handful of times. Its antigen is unknown. No base quality information exists; no much larger clone differs at one position. The CDR3 covers 14 residues, taking in both the cysteine and the phenylalanine. The CDR3 DNA has 42 bases and is translated from base 1. The V and J ends are trimmed by 6 bases and 5 bases, leaving 15 bases between them. The germline V gene encodes CDR1 MNHNY and CDR2 SVGAGI (reference sequence). The library was prepared using PCR. The run used an Illumina HiSeq 4000. High-throughput sequencing was used to profile the TCR beta-chain CDR3 region of every patient. The paper's data handling went like this. CDR3 differences across clinicopathological groups were used to build a classifier for discriminating distant-metastatic papillary thyroid cancer patients. The Shannon index was used to measure repertoire diversity, and the Morisita-Horn index was used to measure how similar tumor and blood repertoires were. The public reads were reanalyzed by TCRdb: fastp trimming at Q25, MiXCR alignment, in-frame beta chains only. TCRdb's processing, not the study's, gives the V and J calls here. Within this sample are some 25,000 clones, with 15% to 20% of them counted one time only. The ten largest account for about 4.6% of the sample.

No patient had received any treatment before thyroid surgery. Using T-cell receptor beta sequencing, the study looked back at clinical samples from patients collected from the early 2010s to the late 2010s. The sample is drawn from a study of metastatic and nonmetastatic thyroid tumors (dated by TCRdb to 2020 to 2022). With respect to the entire study: The researchers compared repertoires between peripheral blood samples and tumor or nodule tissue samples from patients with malignant or benign thyroid disease. Study-wide findings and limitations: In both blood and tumor samples, malignant tumors were reported to have significantly higher TCR beta diversity than benign nodules.

The TCR originated in a male donor with papillary thyroid cancer or a benign thyroid nodule (not recorded which). Some clones in this sample may be carry-over from other donors' samples. Sequenced: blood. The sequence is built from TRBV6-6 and TRBJ2-3, with no reliable assignment of the D segment. The DNA reads TGTGCCAGCAGCTACGATCTATTCGGAGATACGCAGTATTTT. Translated, it gives CASSYDLFGDTQYF.